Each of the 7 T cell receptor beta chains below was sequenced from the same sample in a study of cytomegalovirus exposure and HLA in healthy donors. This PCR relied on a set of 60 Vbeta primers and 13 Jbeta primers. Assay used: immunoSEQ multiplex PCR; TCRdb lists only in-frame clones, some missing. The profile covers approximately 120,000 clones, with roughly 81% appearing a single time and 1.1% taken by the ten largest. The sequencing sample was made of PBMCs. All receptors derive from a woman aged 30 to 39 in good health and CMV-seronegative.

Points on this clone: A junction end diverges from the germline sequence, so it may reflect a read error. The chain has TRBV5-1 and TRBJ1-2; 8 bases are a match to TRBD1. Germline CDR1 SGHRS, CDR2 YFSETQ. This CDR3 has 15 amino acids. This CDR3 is CASSPGQGAPYSYTF. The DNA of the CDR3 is TGCGCCAGCAGCCCTGGACAGGGCGCACCCTATAGCTACACCTTC.

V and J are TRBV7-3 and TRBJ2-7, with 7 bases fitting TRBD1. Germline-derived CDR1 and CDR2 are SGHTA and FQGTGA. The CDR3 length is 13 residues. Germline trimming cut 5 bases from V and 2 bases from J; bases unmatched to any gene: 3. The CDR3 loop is CASSRGQAYEQYF. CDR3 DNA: TGTGCCAGCAGCCGCGGACAGGCCTACGAGCAGTACTTC.

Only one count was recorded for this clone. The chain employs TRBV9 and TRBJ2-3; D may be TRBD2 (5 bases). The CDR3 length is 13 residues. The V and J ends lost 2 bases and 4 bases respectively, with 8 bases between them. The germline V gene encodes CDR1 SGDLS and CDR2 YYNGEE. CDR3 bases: TGTGCCAGCAGCGTCGGAGCGGCAGATACGCAGTATTTT. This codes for CASSVGAADTQYF.

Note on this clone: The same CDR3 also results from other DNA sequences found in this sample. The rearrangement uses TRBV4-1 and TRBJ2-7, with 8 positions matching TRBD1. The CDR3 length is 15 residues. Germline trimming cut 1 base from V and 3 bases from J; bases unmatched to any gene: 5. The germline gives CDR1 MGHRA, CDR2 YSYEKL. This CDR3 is CASSQARDRLYEQYF. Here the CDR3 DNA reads TGCGCCAGCAGCCAAGCCCGGGACAGGCTCTACGAGCAGTACTTC.

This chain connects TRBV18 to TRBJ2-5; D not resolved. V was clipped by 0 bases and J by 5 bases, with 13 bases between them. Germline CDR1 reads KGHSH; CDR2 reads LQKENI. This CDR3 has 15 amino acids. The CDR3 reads CASSPPNAVEETQYF. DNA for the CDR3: TGTGCCAGCTCACCACCGAACGCGGTCGAGGAGACCCAGTACTTC.

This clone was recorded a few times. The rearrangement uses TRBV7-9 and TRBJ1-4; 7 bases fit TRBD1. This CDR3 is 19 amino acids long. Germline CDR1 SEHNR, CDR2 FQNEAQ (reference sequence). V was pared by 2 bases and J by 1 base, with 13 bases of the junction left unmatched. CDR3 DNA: TGTGCCAGCAGCTTACCCACGACAGGGTATTATATAACTAATGAAAAACTGTTTTTT. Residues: CASSLPTTGYYITNEKLFF.

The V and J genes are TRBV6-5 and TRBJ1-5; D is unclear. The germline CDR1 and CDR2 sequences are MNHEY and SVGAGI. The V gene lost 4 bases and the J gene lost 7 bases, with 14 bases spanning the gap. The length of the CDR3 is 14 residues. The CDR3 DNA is TGTGCCAGCAGTTTTTCAGTGGCCGGGCAGCCCCAGCATTTT. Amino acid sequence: CASSFSVAGQPQHF.